These T cell receptor beta chains were read from a single sample in a study of Ad26.COV2.S vaccination and SARS-CoV-2 variants. Here immunoSEQ multiplex PCR was the method, and the copy in TCRdb shows in-frame clones only, minus some. The data hold roughly 92,000 clones, with less than 85% observed a single time. This material consisted of peripheral blood, taken after recovery from COVID-19. These receptors originate from a human donor who had recovered from COVID-19. Both conserved end residues are part of each CDR3. A D gene is named only where the DNA matches it firmly. A clone size is listed for some rows: how often the clone was seen (once, few, many), or a class if it is expanded.

clone size	D gene	V gene	J gene	CDR3 DNA	CDR3 protein
NA	NA	TRBV18	TRBJ2-3	TGTGCCAGCTCACCCTCAGGCGGGGTGAGCACAGATACGCAGTATTTT	CASSPSGGVSTDTQYF
NA	NA	TRBV28	TRBJ2-2	TGTGCCAGCAGACCTGGGGGGGCCAGCACCGGGGAGCTGTTTTTT	CASRPGGASTGELFF
NA	NA	TRBV11-3	TRBJ1-2	TGTGCCAGCAGCTTAGGTCCGTATGGCTACACCTTC	CASSLGPYGYTF
NA	TRBD2	TRBV28	TRBJ2-7	TGTGCCAGCAACAAGGAAGGACTAGCTGTCTCCTACGGGCAGTACTTC	CASNKEGLAVSYGQYF
NA	NA	TRBV18	TRBJ1-1	TGTGCCAGCTCACCCTTAGACGAAAACACTGAAGCTTTCTTT	CASSPLDENTEAFF
NA	NA	TRBV19	TRBJ2-1	TGTGCCAGTAGTATAGAGACGGGACCAGGGAGACAGTTCTTC	CASSIETGPGRQFF
NA	TRBD1	TRBV28	TRBJ1-1	TGTGCCAGCAGTTTATCTGCAGGGGGGAACACTGAAGCTTTCTTT	CASSLSAGGNTEAFF
NA	NA	TRBV5-4	TRBJ1-2	TGTGCCAGCAGCTTGGGGTCCCGACCGGGACGCGAGGGCTACACCTTC	CASSLGSRPGREGYTF
NA	NA	TRBV2	TRBJ1-5	TGTGCCAGCAGTGAAGCGCGGGGTACTTATCAGCCCCAGCATTTT	CASSEARGTYQPQHF
few	TRBD1	TRBV19	TRBJ1-5	TGTGCCAGTAGATGGGGGACAGGGACCGATCAGCCCCAGCATTTT	CASRWGTGTDQPQHF
NA	TRBD1	TRBV14	TRBJ2-3	TGTGCCAGCAGCGACAGGGCATACACAGATACGCAGTATTTT	CASSDRAYTDTQYF
once	NA	TRBV23-1	TRBJ1-1	TGCGCCAGCAGTCAATCGCCCCTTGGGCAGGGCCTTTCGTCCATGAACACTGAAGCTTTCTTT	CASSQSPLGQGLSSMNTEAFF
NA	NA	TRBV6-1	TRBJ1-4	TGTGCCAGCAGTGAAAGGTCGGGGCCTGAAGCGGAAAAACTGTTTTTT	CASSERSGPEAEKLFF
NA	TRBD1	TRBV12-3/TRBV12-4	TRBJ1-2	TGTGCCAGCAGCAAAGACAGGGACTATGGCTACACCTTC	CASSKDRDYGYTF
NA	TRBD1	TRBV5-6	TRBJ2-1	TGTGCCAGCAGCTTTGGCCACAGGGGAAAGGGTCGGGACAATGAGCAGTTCTTC	CASSFGHRGKGRDNEQFF
NA	TRBD2	TRBV11-3	TRBJ2-7	TGTGCCAGCAGCTTAGATCTAGCGGGAGGGGCCCCACGATACGAGCAGTACTTC	CASSLDLAGGAPRYEQYF
NA	NA	TRBV12-3/TRBV12-4	TRBJ2-1	TGTGCCAGCAGTTTAGGTGGGGAACAGTTCTTC	CASSLGGEQFF
NA	TRBD1	TRBV11-2	TRBJ2-7	TGTGCCAGCAGCTTAAATGGGCGGACAGGGATATACGAGCAGTACTTC	CASSLNGRTGIYEQYF
NA	TRBD1	TRBV28	TRBJ2-7	TGTGCCAGCAGTGGACGAGGGGGCTCTATTAACGAGCAGTACTTC	CASSGRGGSINEQYF
NA	NA	TRBV7-2	TRBJ2-5	TGTGCCAGCAGCTTATACACAAAACAGGGATTGGAGACCCAGTACTTC	CASSLYTKQGLETQYF
NA	TRBD2	TRBV7-2	TRBJ2-1	TGTGCCAGCAGGTTAAATAGCGGGAGAGCTTACAATGAGCAGTTCTTC	CASRLNSGRAYNEQFF
NA	NA	TRBV2	TRBJ1-5	TGTGCCAGCAATGACGAGTATAGCAATCAGCCCCAGCATTTT	CASNDEYSNQPQHF
NA	NA	TRBV7-2	TRBJ2-5	TGTGCCAGCAGCCCGGGCCCTCTGGAGACCCAGTACTTC	CASSPGPLETQYF
NA	TRBD2	TRBV5-4	TRBJ2-2	TGTGCCAGCAGCTTGAAAGCGGGAGGGAACACCGGGGAGCTGTTTTTT	CASSLKAGGNTGELFF
NA	NA	TRBV3-1/TRBV3-2	TRBJ1-5	TGTGCCAGCAGCCAAAGGGACTATCAGCCCCAGCATTTT	CASSQRDYQPQHF
few	NA	TRBV19	TRBJ1-3	TGTGCCAGTAGTAGAAACAGAAACTCTGGAAACACCATATATTTT	CASSRNRNSGNTIYF
few	NA	TRBV7-2	TRBJ1-1	TGTGCCAGCAGCTTAGAAGGGGGGTTTACTGAAGCTTTCTTT	CASSLEGGFTEAFF
NA	NA	TRBV11-3	TRBJ2-1	TGTGCCAGCAGCTTCGGCAGGGCGGCGTTCTTC	CASSFGRAAFF
few	NA	TRBV7-9	TRBJ1-4	TGTGCCAGCAGCATTGATGCGGGAAATGAAAAACTGTTTTTT	CASSIDAGNEKLFF
NA	TRBD2	TRBV27	TRBJ2-2	TGTGCCAGCAGCCCACTAGCGGGAGCCGTCGGGGAGCTGTTTTTT	CASSPLAGAVGELFF
NA	TRBD1	TRBV7-2	TRBJ1-2	TGTGCCAGCAGCTTAGAGACAGGGCGAGCTAACTATGGCTACACCTTC	CASSLETGRANYGYTF
NA	NA	TRBV7-3	TRBJ2-2	TGTGCCAGCAGCCTCGCGGGGTCCTCCGGGGAGCTGTTTTTT	CASSLAGSSGELFF
NA	TRBD1	TRBV12-3/TRBV12-4	TRBJ2-4	TGTGCCAGCAGTTTGGACAGGGCGAACATTCAGTACTTC	CASSLDRANIQYF
NA	TRBD1	TRBV11-2	TRBJ2-2	TGTGCCAGTGGGACAGGGAACACCGGGGAGCTGTTTTTT	CASGTGNTGELFF
few	TRBD1	TRBV6-5	TRBJ2-7	TGTGCCAGCAGCCCCTGGGACAGGATGGAAGAGCAGTACTTC	CASSPWDRMEEQYF
NA	NA	TRBV27	TRBJ2-1	TGTGCCAGCAGTCTTCGACTGGGCAATGAGCAGTTCTTC	CASSLRLGNEQFF
NA	TRBD2	TRBV9	TRBJ2-3	TGTGCCAGCAGCGTAGCGGCTAGCGGTAGCACAGATACGCAGTATTTT	CASSVAASGSTDTQYF
NA	NA	TRBV21-1	TRBJ1-5	TGTGCCAGCTTCCGGGACAGGGGAAATCAGCCCCAGCATTTT	CASFRDRGNQPQHF
NA	NA	TRBV4-3	TRBJ1-2	TGCGCCAGCAGCCAAGCCGGCCAGGGGTTTAGCTATGGCTACACCTTC	CASSQAGQGFSYGYTF
NA	TRBD1	TRBV5-1	TRBJ1-1	TGCGCCAGCAGCTGGAAGGGACAGGGAACTATGAACACTGAAGCTTTCTTT	CASSWKGQGTMNTEAFF
few	TRBD1	TRBV6-5	TRBJ1-3	TGTGCCAGCAGGATGACAGGGTCCGGAAACACCATATATTTT	CASRMTGSGNTIYF
once	NA	TRBV7-8	TRBJ1-5	TGTGCCAGCAGACAGGGTAATCAGCCCCAGCATTTT	CASRQGNQPQHF
NA	NA	TRBV5-1	TRBJ2-1	TGCGCCAGCAGCGGGAGTCGGGTTTACAATGAGCAGTTCTTC	CASSGSRVYNEQFF
NA	NA	TRBV28	TRBJ2-7	TGTGCCAGCAGTTTGCCGGCAGGGACCTACGAGCAGTACTTC	CASSLPAGTYEQYF
NA	TRBD1	TRBV28	TRBJ1-5	TGTGCCAGCATCCCGCGGAGGGACAGGGATCAGCCCCAGCATTTT	CASIPRRDRDQPQHF
NA	TRBD1	TRBV7-7	TRBJ1-4	TGTGCCAGCAGCCGGACAGGGTTGAGAGAAAAACTGTTTTTT	CASSRTGLREKLFF
few	TRBD2	TRBV7-2	TRBJ2-3	TGTGCCAGCAGCTTTTCGAGCGGGAGGGCCGGGGCTACGCAGTATTTT	CASSFSSGRAGATQYF
NA	TRBD2	TRBV15	TRBJ2-1	TGTGCCACCAGCAGATGGACTAGCGGTGGCAATGAGCAGTTCTTC	CATSRWTSGGNEQFF
few	NA	TRBV15	TRBJ1-5	TGTGCCACCAGCAGAGAAGGGCCTCAGCCCCAGCATTTT	CATSREGPQPQHF
NA	NA	TRBV5-1	TRBJ1-1	TGCGCCAGCAGCTTAGCACCATTGCCCACTGAAGCTTTCTTT	CASSLAPLPTEAFF
NA	NA	TRBV4-2	TRBJ2-3	TGTGCCAGCAGCCAAGATGGGGGCGGAACTAGCACAGATACGCAGTATTTT	CASSQDGGGTSTDTQYF
NA	NA	TRBV18	TRBJ2-1	TGTGCCAGCTCACGGGAGTACGGCAATGAGCAGTTCTTC	CASSREYGNEQFF
NA	NA	TRBV10-3	TRBJ2-4	TGTGCCATCAGTGATTCGGGGAAGGAAAGCATTCAGTACTTC	CAISDSGKESIQYF
NA	TRBD1	TRBV7-2	TRBJ2-1	TGTGCCAGCAGCACTTCGGCGGGGACAGGGGGCAATGAGCAGTTCTTC	CASSTSAGTGGNEQFF
NA	NA	TRBV7-2	TRBJ1-5	TGTGCCAGCAGCTCCCAGGGCGGAGGGCAGCCCCAGCATTTT	CASSSQGGGQPQHF
NA	TRBD1	TRBV6-1	TRBJ2-7	TGTGCCAGCAGTGAAGCCCAGGGGGACTACGAGCAGTACTTC	CASSEAQGDYEQYF
NA	NA	TRBV3-1/TRBV3-2	TRBJ1-3	TGTGCCAGCAGCCAAGGCGGGGCCCTGGGAAACACCATATATTTT	CASSQGGALGNTIYF
NA	NA	TRBV7-3	TRBJ2-6	TGTGCCAGCAGCTTAACTGGCACCAGCTCTGGGGCCAACGTCCTGACTTTC	CASSLTGTSSGANVLTF
NA	TRBD2	TRBV7-3	TRBJ2-7	TGTGCCAGCAGCTTAAACTCACGGGAGGGCTACGAGCAGTACTTC	CASSLNSREGYEQYF